The 5 T cell receptor beta chains reported below all come from one sample, sequenced in a study of blood T cell repertoires in COVID-19. Sequenced by immunoSEQ multiplex PCR; TCRdb stores in-frame clones only, minus some. The sample shows roughly 260,000 clones, 86% of them seen only once. Material: peripheral blood. The receptor source for this set is a man aged 35 to 55 who had recovered from COVID-19.

The gene calls are TRBV27 and TRBJ1-6, with TRBD1 matching over 8 bases. J was trimmed by 9 bases and V by 6 bases; bases with no gene match: 7. CDR1 is MNHEY, CDR2 SMNVEV, per germline (reference sequence). The CDR3 is 14 amino acids. CDR3 protein: CASRWTGRTSPLHF. CDR3 bases: TGTGCCAGCAGATGGACAGGGAGGACTTCACCCCTCCACTTT.

CDR3 nucleotide sequence: TGTGCCAGCAGCCCCTCCCCGAGGGCATCCTACGAGCAGTACTTC. Translating it yields CASSPSPRASYEQYF. The gene calls are TRBV21-1 and TRBJ2-7; the D call of TRBD2 is as the table states it, not checked on the DNA. TRBV21-1 corresponds to a pseudogene. This CDR3 is 15 amino acids long.

The chain couples TRBV7-8 to TRBJ2-1; 7 bases match TRBD2. Unmatched junction bases numbered 7, after V lost 8 bases and J lost 3 bases. In germline, CDR1 is SGHVS, CDR2 FQNEAQ. The CDR3 contains 14 residues. The CDR3, as DNA: TGTGCCAGCGGCACCCCTAGCGGCTACAATGAGCAGTTCTTC. The encoded protein is CASGTPSGYNEQFF.

CDR3 amino acids: CASSLGGSGRWPDTQYF. The CDR3 DNA follows: TGTGCCAGCAGCTTAGGCGGGAGCGGGAGGTGGCCAGATACGCAGTATTTT. The chain is built from TRBV7-3 and TRBJ2-3, with TRBD2 matching over 9 bases. The CDR3 loop spans 17 amino acids. Germline values: CDR1 SGHTA, CDR2 FQGTGA. Trimming took 2 bases from V and 4 from J; bases not matched to a gene: 10.

V usage is TRBV7-9 and J usage is TRBJ2-3; D remains unclear. Germline values: CDR1 SEHNR, CDR2 FQNEAQ (reference sequence). Trimming left V 0 bases short and J 1 base short, with 20 bases between. This CDR3 is 19 amino acids long. The CDR3 DNA reads TGTGCCAGCAGCTTAGCGGCCGCGGTTGTGCGTGTAGGCACAGATACGCAGTATTTT. Amino acid sequence: CASSLAAAVVRVGTDTQYF. The variable domain in full, completed from reference TRBV7-9 and TRBJ2-3, reads DTGVSQNPRHKITKRGQNVTFRCDPISEHNRLYWYRQTLGQGPEFLTYFQNEAQLEKSRLLSDRFSAERPKGSFSTLEIQRTEQGDSAMYLCASSLAAAVVRVGTDTQYFGPGTRLTVL.